The next 29 T cell receptor beta chains were all read from a single sample in a study of cytomegalovirus exposure and HLA in healthy donors. Researchers ran the PCR with 60 Vbeta and 13 Jbeta primers. TCRdb's copy holds only in-frame clones and misses some; the assay was immunoSEQ multiplex PCR. The sample includes some 63,000 clones, approximately 80% of them seen just once. Sequencing input: PBMCs. The source is a human donor in good health.

The chain couples TRBV15 to TRBJ2-6; 8 bases line up with TRBD1. Trimming removed 5 bases from V and 4 bases from J; junction bases left unmatched: 7. The CDR3 is 16 residues long. The V gene's germline CDR1 is LNHNV and CDR2 YYDKDF (reference sequence). DNA of the CDR3: TGTGCCACCAGCCCCGAGACAGGGGTCGGGGCCAACGTCCTGACTTTC. Translation gives CATSPETGVGANVLTF.

In its sample, this clone was seen once. This chain links TRBV27 with TRBJ2-1; 8 bases match TRBD2. This CDR3 is 16 amino acids long. The V gene end was trimmed by 5 bases and the J gene end by 2 bases; junction bases not matched to a gene: 8. The germline V gene has CDR1 MNHEY and CDR2 SMNVEV (reference sequence). The DNA for the CDR3 is TGTGCCAGCAGTCCGTCAGCGGGAGTAACCTACAATGAGCAGTTCTTC. As protein: CASSPSAGVTYNEQFF.

The V gene is TRBV19, the J gene TRBJ1-2; 9 nucleotides match TRBD1. This CDR3 region has 15 residues. V lost 4 bases and J lost 7; bases outside the gene matches: 10. Germline V gene lookup returns CDR1 LNHDA and CDR2 SQIVND (reference sequence). The CDR3 nucleotides read TGTGCCAGTAGTACCACAGGGGGCGCTGTATTTGGCTACACCTTC. The encoded protein is CASSTTGGAVFGYTF.

A word on this clone: A read error may produce the germline difference seen at one junction end. The V and J genes are TRBV7-9 and TRBJ2-5; TRBD1 matches at 9 bases. CDR3 size: 16 residues. The germline gives CDR1 SEHNR, CDR2 FQNEAQ (reference sequence). The CDR3: CSSSLVGQGTPETQYF. CDR3 nucleotide sequence: TGTTCCAGCAGCTTAGTGGGACAGGGAACTCCAGAGACCCAGTACTTC.

This sequence joins TRBV2 and TRBJ1-6; 7 nucleotides match TRBD1. The V gene end was trimmed by 6 bases and the J gene end by 6 bases; junction bases not matched to a gene: 8. This CDR3 comprises 15 residues. Germline V gene lookup returns CDR1 SNHLY and CDR2 FYNNEI. In DNA, the CDR3 is TGTGCCAGCAGCACGGACAGGACATCTAATTCACCCCTCCACTTT. Its protein product is CASSTDRTSNSPLHF. Based on the CDR3 plus reference TRBV2 and TRBJ1-6, the full variable domain is EPEVTQTPSHQVTQMGQEVILRCVPISNHLYFYWYRQILGQKVEFLVSFYNNEISEKSEIFDDQFSVERPDGSNFTLKIRSTKLEDSAMYFCASSTDRTSNSPLHFGNGTRLTVT.

This clone was counted a few times. V is TRBV28 and J is TRBJ1-2; the D gene is possibly TRBD1 (5 bases). This CDR3 contains 15 residues. The germline CDR1 and CDR2 sequences are MDHEN and SYDVKM. V was trimmed by 2 bases and J by 7 bases, leaving 17 bases between them. CDR3 protein: CASSLAGYQSAGYTF. CDR3 bases: TGTGCCAGCAGTTTAGCAGGGTATCAGTCCGCTGGCTACACCTTC.

The chain carries TRBV6-5 and TRBJ2-4; tentatively, D is TRBD2 (5 bases). V lost 5 bases and J lost 5, with 13 bases in between. CDR3 length equals 14 residues. Germline assignment: CDR1 MNHEY and CDR2 SVGAGI. Here the CDR3 reads CASSRRRAENIQYF. The DNA for the CDR3 is TGTGCCAGCAGTCGTCGGCGGGCCGAAAACATTCAGTACTTC.

The J gene is TRBJ1-2, the V gene TRBV6-1; no clear D. The CDR3 sequence is 13 residues long. Germline lookup yields CDR1 MNHNS and CDR2 SASEGT. The V end was cut by 6 bases, the J end by 7 bases, with 15 bases between. CDR3 DNA: TGTGCCAGCAGCACCGATTCCTCGGGTGGCTACACCTTC. Protein product: CASSTDSSGGYTF.

This sequence joins TRBV5-1 and TRBJ1-4, with a possible D match to TRBD1 (6 bases). The V gene's germline CDR1 is SGHRS and CDR2 YFSETQ. This CDR3 region has 14 residues. V dropped 4 bases and J dropped 10 bases, with 17 bases sitting between them. Here the CDR3 DNA reads TGCGCCAGCAGCCCCTCGGGACAAAGGGGAAAACTGTTTTTT. Its protein product is CASSPSGQRGKLFF.

CDR3 sequence reads: CASSLDGASTDTQYF. CDR3 nucleotides: TGTGCCAGCAGCTTGGACGGTGCTAGCACAGATACGCAGTATTTT. The chain couples TRBV5-4 to TRBJ2-3, with no clear D. Trimming removed 0 bases at V and 0 bases at J, with 8 bases between. The germline V gene has CDR1 SGHNT and CDR2 YYREEE (reference sequence). The CDR3 has 15 residues. The full variable domain, its missing parts supplied by reference TRBV5-4 and TRBJ2-3, is ETGVTQSPTHLIKTRGQQVTLRCSSQSGHNTVSWYQQALGQGPQFIFQYYREEENGRGNFPPRFSGLQFPNYSSELNVNALELDDSALYLCASSLDGASTDTQYFGPGTRLTVL.

The chain carries TRBV4-1 and TRBJ1-6; 7 bases agree with TRBD1. V was pared by 1 base and J by 8 bases, with 8 bases of the junction left unmatched. This CDR3 is 16 amino acids long. Germline CDR1 and CDR2: MGHRA and YSYEKL. The CDR3 loop reads CASSQGVRGLYSPLHF. CDR3 DNA sequence: TGCGCCAGCAGCCAAGGAGTTAGGGGGCTATATTCACCCCTCCACTTT.

The chain joins TRBV6-5 to TRBJ2-1, with 7 bases aligning to TRBD1. V was clipped by 4 bases and J by 2 bases; unmatched bases: 8. This CDR3 has 16 residues. The germline V gene has CDR1 MNHEY and CDR2 SVGAGI. The CDR3 is CASSSDRDRPYNEQFF. The CDR3 region has the DNA TGTGCCAGCAGTTCTGACCGGGACAGACCCTACAATGAGCAGTTCTTC.

V gene TRBV18 combines with J gene TRBJ1-5, with 7 bases that match TRBD1. With V trimmed by 2 bases and J by 5 bases, 3 bases remained unmatched. Germline V lookup: CDR1 KGHSH, CDR2 LQKENI. This CDR3 is built from 14 residues. The DNA of the CDR3 is TGTGCCAGCTCACCATCAGGGGGGTATCAGCCCCAGCATTTT. Its translation: CASSPSGGYQPQHF.

The chain employs TRBV29-1 and TRBJ1-1, with D perhaps TRBD1 (5 bases). The germline V gene encodes CDR1 SQVTM and CDR2 ANQGSEA. V lost 5 bases and J 6 bases, leaving 19 bases between the germline ends. The CDR3 is made up of 14 amino acids. The CDR3: CSVRVGGNLAEAFF. The CDR3 DNA reads TGCAGCGTTAGGGTTGGGGGGAATTTGGCTGAAGCTTTCTTT.

CDR3 sequence: CASSRFGRAYEQYF. CDR3 nucleotides: TGTGCCAGCAGTAGATTTGGGAGAGCCTACGAGCAGTACTTC. The chain couples TRBV27 to TRBJ2-7; maybe TRBD2 (5 bases). The CDR3 runs 14 residues. Germline CDR1 and CDR2: MNHEY and SMNVEV (reference sequence). The V end was cut by 5 bases, the J end by 2 bases, with 13 bases between.

This chain's CDR3 is CASSLAEWWRSDTGELFF. In nucleotides, the CDR3 is TGTGCCAGCAGCTTAGCAGAGTGGTGGAGGTCGGACACCGGGGAGCTGTTTTTT. V and J are TRBV7-9 and TRBJ2-2, with a tentative D call TRBD2 (5 bases). Trimming cost V 0 bases and J 3 bases, with 17 bases left between them. Per germline, CDR1 SEHNR and CDR2 FQNEAQ (reference sequence). CDR3 length equals 18 residues.

The V call is TRBV6-1, the J call TRBJ2-7; TRBD1 is a possible D gene (6 bases). V lost 7 bases, J lost 8 bases, and 24 bases lay in between. Germline CDR1 is MNHNS and CDR2 is SASEGT. The CDR3 spans 15 residues. In nucleotides, the CDR3 is TGTGCCAGCATAGGGCTCGGACAGTCGGGATCGAAGCAGTACTTC. It specifies CASIGLGQSGSKQYF.

CDR3 region: CASSVMGGGQETQYF. The DNA of the CDR3 is TGTGCCAGCAGTGTCATGGGAGGCGGACAAGAGACCCAGTACTTC. The V and J genes are TRBV25-1 and TRBJ2-5; a possible D gene is TRBD2 (6 bases). The CDR3 totals 15 residues. Trimming left V 4 bases short and J 2 bases short, with 14 bases between. Per germline, CDR1 MGHDK and CDR2 SYGVNS.

This clone was picked up one time. V usage is TRBV4-2 and J usage is TRBJ2-3; 7 nucleotides line up with TRBD2. The germline gives CDR1 LGHNA, CDR2 YNFKEQ. This CDR3 has 19 residues. V was pared by 1 base and J by 6 bases, with 19 bases of the junction left unmatched. The CDR3 loop reads CASSQGDWSWRGNEDTQYF. The DNA for the CDR3 is TGTGCCAGCAGCCAAGGTGATTGGTCTTGGCGGGGGAACGAGGATACGCAGTATTTT.

This clone was seen only a few times. The chain is built from TRBV6-1 and TRBJ2-7; D unresolved. This CDR3 region has 15 residues. Trimming pared 1 base from V and 1 base from J, leaving 11 bases between. Looked up from germline, CDR1 is MNHNS and CDR2 is SASEGT. CDR3 sequence: CASSEGLGTSYEQYF. CDR3 in DNA: TGTGCCAGCAGTGAAGGGTTGGGCACTTCCTACGAGCAGTACTTC.

This clone is a singleton in its sample. The genes are TRBV11-3 and TRBJ2-2; TRBD1 matches at 9 bases. This CDR3 has 16 amino acids. The germline V gene has CDR1 SGHNT and CDR2 YENEEA. J lost 0 bases, V lost 5 bases, and 4 bases had no gene match. The CDR3 protein is CASSQTGGANTGELFF. The CDR3 coding sequence is TGTGCCAGCAGCCAAACAGGGGGCGCGAACACCGGGGAGCTGTTTTTT. The whole variable domain, remainder taken from reference TRBV11-3 and TRBJ2-2, is EAGVVQSPRYKIIEKKQPVAFWCNPISGHNTLYWYLQNLGQGPELLIRYENEEAVDDSQLPKDRFSAERLKGVDSTLKIQPAELGDSAVYLCASSQTGGANTGELFFGEGSRLTVL.

The chain combines TRBV5-1 with TRBJ2-7; D ambiguous. Germline loops: CDR1 SGHRS, CDR2 YFSETQ. V gave up 0 bases and J gave up 3 bases, with 16 bases separating them. The CDR3 has 16 amino acids. This chain's CDR3 is CASSLVVTPVYYEQYF. The CDR3 nucleotides read TGCGCCAGCAGCTTGGTGGTGACACCTGTATACTACGAGCAGTACTTC.

The V gene is TRBV11-3, the J gene TRBJ2-2, with D possibly TRBD1 on 5 matching bases. CDR1 and CDR2 from the germline V gene are SGHNT and YENEEA. With 0 bases removed from V and 4 bases from J, the gap between germline ends came to 15 bases. The CDR3 has 17 residues. CDR3 DNA: TGTGCCAGCAGCTTAGATCTAGGGCAGGGCGGCACCGGGGAGCTGTTTTTT. This sequence encodes CASSLDLGQGGTGELFF.

The rearrangement uses TRBV28 and TRBJ2-2; the D is unclear. Germline CDR1 reads MDHEN; CDR2 reads SYDVKM. V was pared by 3 bases and J by 7 bases, with 9 bases between. The CDR3 is 13 amino acids. CDR3 DNA: TGTGCCAGCAGTTTCGAGCACGGCGGGGAGCTGTTTTTT. It specifies CASSFEHGGELFF.

The chain recombines TRBV7-3 with TRBJ2-1; a weak D match, TRBD2 (6 bases). CDR1 and CDR2 from the germline V gene are SGHTA and FQGTGA. V lost 4 bases and J 7 bases, leaving 14 bases between the germline ends. The CDR3 has 14 amino acids. For the CDR3, the DNA is TGTGCCAGCAGCTCCAGGCGGGGAGCTAATGAGCAGTTCTTC. This sequence encodes CASSSRRGANEQFF.

V is TRBV4-2 and J is TRBJ2-3; maybe TRBD2 (6 bases). CDR3 length: 16 residues. The V gene lost 1 base and the J gene lost 1 base, with 12 bases spanning the gap. Per the germline V gene, CDR1 is LGHNA and CDR2 is YNFKEQ. The CDR3 loop is CASSQVDQRGTDTQYF. CDR3 in DNA: TGTGCCAGCAGCCAAGTGGACCAGCGGGGCACAGATACGCAGTATTTT.

The CDR3 region has the DNA TGTGCCACCAGCAGAGTTAACCCGGGGCAGCCCCAGCATTTT. It codes for CATSRVNPGQPQHF. This chain joins TRBV15 and TRBJ1-5, with unresolved D. Trimming removed 1 base at V and 7 bases at J, with 11 bases between. The CDR3 is made up of 14 amino acids. In germline, CDR1 is LNHNV, CDR2 YYDKDF (reference sequence). Using reference TRBV15 and TRBJ1-5 for the parts outside the CDR3, the full variable domain is DAMVIQNPRYQVTQFGKPVTLSCSQTLNHNVMYWYQQKSSQAPKLLFHYYDKDFNNEADTPDNFQSRRPNTSFCFLDIRSPGLGDTAMYLCATSRVNPGQPQHFGDGTRLSIL.

The chain joins TRBV7-8 to TRBJ2-7, with D perhaps TRBD1 (6 bases). V lost 0 bases and J 1 base, leaving 16 bases between the germline ends. The CDR3 has 17 residues. Germline V lookup: CDR1 SGHVS, CDR2 FQNEAQ. The CDR3, as DNA: TGTGCCAGCAGCTTAGCGTTTCCTCTGACAGGTTCCTACGAGCAGTACTTC. As protein: CASSLAFPLTGSYEQYF.

CDR3 loop: CACSGSGRASSYEQYF. As DNA, the CDR3 is TGTGCCTGTTCGGGTAGCGGGAGGGCAAGCTCCTACGAGCAGTACTTC. The V and J genes are TRBV28 and TRBJ2-7; 11 bases line up with TRBD2. This CDR3 comprises 16 residues. Germline CDR1 is MDHEN and CDR2 is SYDVKM. V lost 11 bases to trimming and J lost 0 bases; unmatched junction nucleotides: 12.